These 17 T cell receptor beta chains originate from one sample sequenced in a study of T-cell reconstitution after alpha-beta-depleted transplantation in children. Unique molecular identifiers were used in preparing the TCRbeta library. TCRdb reprocessed the PCR reads via MiXCR and lists one record per CDR3 protein. The sample yields about 460,000 distinct CDR3 sequences, 12% seen once. The sample consisted of PBMCs from the stem cell graft donor, taken from the stem cell graft. The receptors come from a human donor who donated a stem cell graft to a child with combined immunodeficiency.

The chain employs TRBV3-1 and TRBJ2-7; no clear D gene. This CDR3 region has 13 residues. From germline, CDR1 is LGHDT and CDR2 YNNKEL (reference sequence). Deletions cut 3 bases from V and 5 bases from J, with 11 bases between. For the CDR3, the DNA is TGTGCCAGCAGCCACCCCCGGGCGAACGAGCAGTACTTC. Encoded protein: CASSHPRANEQYF.

This clonotype came up a few times. The J gene is TRBJ1-4, the V gene TRBV29-1, with 9 bases aligning to TRBD1. The CDR3 is 12 residues long. The V gene end was trimmed by 7 bases and the J gene end by 8 bases; junction bases not matched to a gene: 5. Germline V CDR1 and CDR2: SQVTM, ANQGSEA. The CDR3 spells CSAAGQGEKLFF. The CDR3 DNA sequence: TGCAGCGCAGCAGGACAGGGGGAAAAACTGTTTTTT.

The rearrangement uses TRBV29-1 and TRBJ2-5; tentatively, D is TRBD2 (5 bases). Trimming took off 7 bases at V and 5 bases at J, with 20 bases between the two ends. Germline values: CDR1 SQVTM, CDR2 ANQGSEA. This CDR3 spans 14 amino acids. The DNA for the CDR3 is TGCAGCGCGTCGGGTGCCCGACTACTGGAGACCCAGTACTTC. Translation: CSASGARLLETQYF.

The chain links TRBV12-3 or TRBV12-4 to TRBJ2-3; D gene ambiguous. The CDR3 is 12 residues long. Trimming left V 5 bases short and J 8 bases short, with 11 bases between. CDR3 nucleotide sequence: TGTGCCAGCAGTCCGGACGTCAGTACGCAGTATTTT. It specifies CASSPDVSTQYF.

This chain connects TRBV12-3 or TRBV12-4 to TRBJ1-5, with D maybe TRBD1 (5 bases). V lost 6 bases to trimming and J lost 1 base, with 13 bases between them. The CDR3 has 15 residues. DNA of the CDR3: TGTGCCAGCAGGTCTGGGGGGGGGAGCAATCAGCCCCAGCATTTT. Its protein is CASRSGGGSNQPQHF.

A note on this clonotype: Being one base from a much bigger clone, this may be a read error. The gene calls are TRBV7-2 and TRBJ2-1; 7 bases fit TRBD1. The CDR3 spans 14 residues. In germline, CDR1 is SGHTA, CDR2 FQGNSA. Here the CDR3 DNA reads TGTGACAGCAGCTCCCACAGGGGTCGGGATGAGCAGTTCTTC. It translates to CDSSSHRGRDEQFF.

In this sample, this clonotype turned up a few times. CDR3 loop: CASSYPAPLNGAKNIQYF. Here the CDR3 DNA reads TGTGCCAGCAGTTACCCCGCCCCCCTCAATGGGGCCAAAAACATTCAGTACTTC. This chain connects TRBV6-5 to TRBJ2-4; D remains unclear. CDR3 length equals 18 residues. Germline V gene data show CDR1 as MNHEY and CDR2 as SVGAGI. Trimming stripped 2 bases from V and 1 base from J, with 18 bases between.

This clonotype was seen a handful of times. The chain couples TRBV4-1 to TRBJ2-7; D is unresolved. V gave up 0 bases and J gave up 5 bases, with 5 bases separating them. There are 12 residues in the CDR3. Germline V gene data show CDR1 as MGHRA and CDR2 as YSYEKL. The CDR3 protein is CASSQDRNEQYF. The CDR3 DNA reads as TGCGCCAGCAGCCAAGATCGGAACGAGCAGTACTTC.

The chain joins TRBV29-1 to TRBJ1-1; D unclear. Trimming removed 2 bases from V and 10 bases from J, with 11 bases in between. Germline values: CDR1 SQVTM, CDR2 ANQGSEA. CDR3 length: 11 residues. CDR3 sequence reads: CSVELGGTAFF. As DNA, the CDR3 is TGCAGCGTTGAACTGGGTGGTACAGCTTTCTTT.

This clonotype was found once. A read error is likely, as this CDR3 ends without the conserved phenylalanine or tryptophan. The V gene is TRBV10-3, the J gene TRBJ1-6; weak D call: TRBD1 (5 bases). CDR3 length: 14 amino acids. Trimming cost V 3 bases and J 7 bases, with 10 bases left between them. Germline lookup yields CDR1 ENHRY and CDR2 SYGVKD. The CDR3, as DNA: TGTGCCATCAGTGATGTGGGGCGGAATTCACCCCTCCACTCT. It encodes CAISDVGRNSPLHS.

A few counts support this clonotype. The chain joins TRBV9 to TRBJ2-7, with D tentatively TRBD1 (5 bases). The CDR3 length is 14 residues. From germline, CDR1 is SGDLS and CDR2 YYNGEE. Trimming removed 0 bases from V and 5 bases from J, with 12 bases in between. The CDR3 DNA reads TGTGCCAGCAGCGTAGTGTCATGGGGCAACGAGCAGTACTTC. Translation gives CASSVVSWGNEQYF.

This clonotype was picked up a small number of times. The chain couples TRBV12-3 or TRBV12-4 to TRBJ2-5, with D unresolved. V lost 1 base and J 6 bases, leaving 12 bases between the germline ends. The CDR3 has 14 amino acids. CDR3 region: CASSLEANGKTQYF. CDR3 sequence (DNA): TGTGCCAGCAGTTTAGAGGCCAACGGAAAGACCCAGTACTTC.

This clonotype has more than one count but fewer than ten. V and J are TRBV30 and TRBJ2-1; D possibly uses TRBD1 or TRBD2 (6 bases each). In germline, CDR1 is GTSNPN, CDR2 SVGIG (reference sequence). The ends were cut back, 3 bases at V and 6 bases at J, with 15 bases in the middle. The CDR3 loop spans 14 amino acids. CDR3 sequence: CAWRVRWGANEQFF. In DNA form, the CDR3 reads TGTGCCTGGAGAGTCAGGTGGGGGGCCAATGAGCAGTTCTTC.

This CDR3 is CASSPLLGTSYGYTF. The DNA for the CDR3 is TGTGCCAGCAGCCCCCTTTTGGGGACCTCATATGGCTACACCTTC. This chain connects TRBV7-2 to TRBJ1-2, with a weak D call TRBD1 (5 bases). The CDR3 is 15 residues long. Germline lookup yields CDR1 SGHTA and CDR2 FQGNSA. V was pared by 5 bases and J by 5 bases, with 18 bases between. The full variable domain, its missing parts supplied by reference TRBV7-2 and TRBJ1-2, is GAGVSQSPSNKVTEKGKDVELRCDPISGHTALYWYRQSLGQGLEFLIYFQGNSAPDKSGLPSDRFSAERTGGSVSTLTIQRTQQEDSAVYLCASSPLLGTSYGYTFGSGTRLTVV.

The V and J genes are TRBV5-1 and TRBJ2-3, with 8 bases that match TRBD2. Germline trimming cut 0 bases from V and 1 base from J; bases unmatched to any gene: 4. The CDR3 sequence is 16 residues long. Germline CDR1 reads SGHRS; CDR2 reads YFSETQ. The CDR3, as DNA: TGCGCCAGCAGCTTGGCCCCAGCGGGGGGCACAGATACGCAGTATTTT. It codes for CASSLAPAGGTDTQYF.

The chain uses TRBV5-1 and TRBJ2-3, with D possibly being TRBD1 (5 bases). In germline, CDR1 is SGHRS, CDR2 YFSETQ. This CDR3 comprises 15 residues. Trimming pared 3 bases from V and 0 bases from J, leaving 11 bases between. CDR3 DNA sequence: TGCGCCAGCAGCTCCCCCAGGGCTAGCACAGATACGCAGTATTTT. It translates to CASSSPRASTDTQYF.

In this sample, this clonotype turned up many times. The V call is TRBV6-5, the J call TRBJ2-1; D is ambiguous. CDR3 length: 13 residues. Trimming took off 0 bases at V and 10 bases at J, with 10 bases between the two ends. Germline V lookup: CDR1 MNHEY, CDR2 SVGAGI. The CDR3 DNA is TGTGCCAGCAGTTACTCGAGGAACCAAGAGCAGTTCTTC. Residues: CASSYSRNQEQFF.